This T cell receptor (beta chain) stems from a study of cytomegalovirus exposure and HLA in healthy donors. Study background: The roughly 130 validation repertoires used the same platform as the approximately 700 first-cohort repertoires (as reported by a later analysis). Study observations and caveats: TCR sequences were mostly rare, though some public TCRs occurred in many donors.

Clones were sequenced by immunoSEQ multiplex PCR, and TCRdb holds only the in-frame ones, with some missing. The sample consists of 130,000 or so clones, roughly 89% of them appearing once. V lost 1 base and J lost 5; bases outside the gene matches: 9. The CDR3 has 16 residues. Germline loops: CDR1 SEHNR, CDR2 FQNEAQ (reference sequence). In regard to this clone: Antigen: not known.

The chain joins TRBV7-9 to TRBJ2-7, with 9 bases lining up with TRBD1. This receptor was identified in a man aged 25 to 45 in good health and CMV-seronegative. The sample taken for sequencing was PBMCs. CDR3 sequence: CASSLGLGQGFDEQYF. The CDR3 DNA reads TGTGCCAGCAGCTTAGGCTTGGGACAGGGTTTCGACGAGCAGTACTTC.